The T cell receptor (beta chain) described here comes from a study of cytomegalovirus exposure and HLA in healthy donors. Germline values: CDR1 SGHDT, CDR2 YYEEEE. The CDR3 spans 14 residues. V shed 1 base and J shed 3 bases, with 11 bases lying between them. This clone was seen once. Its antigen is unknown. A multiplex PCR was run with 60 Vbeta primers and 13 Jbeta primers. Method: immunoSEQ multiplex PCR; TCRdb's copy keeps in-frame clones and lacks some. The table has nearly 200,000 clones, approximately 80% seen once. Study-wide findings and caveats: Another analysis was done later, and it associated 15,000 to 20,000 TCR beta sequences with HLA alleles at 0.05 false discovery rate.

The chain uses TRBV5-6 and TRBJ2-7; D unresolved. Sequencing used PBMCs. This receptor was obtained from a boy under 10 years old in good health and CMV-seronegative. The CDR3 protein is CASSLSSTNYEQYF. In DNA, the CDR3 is TGTGCCAGCAGCTTGAGCTCTACTAACTACGAGCAGTACTTC.